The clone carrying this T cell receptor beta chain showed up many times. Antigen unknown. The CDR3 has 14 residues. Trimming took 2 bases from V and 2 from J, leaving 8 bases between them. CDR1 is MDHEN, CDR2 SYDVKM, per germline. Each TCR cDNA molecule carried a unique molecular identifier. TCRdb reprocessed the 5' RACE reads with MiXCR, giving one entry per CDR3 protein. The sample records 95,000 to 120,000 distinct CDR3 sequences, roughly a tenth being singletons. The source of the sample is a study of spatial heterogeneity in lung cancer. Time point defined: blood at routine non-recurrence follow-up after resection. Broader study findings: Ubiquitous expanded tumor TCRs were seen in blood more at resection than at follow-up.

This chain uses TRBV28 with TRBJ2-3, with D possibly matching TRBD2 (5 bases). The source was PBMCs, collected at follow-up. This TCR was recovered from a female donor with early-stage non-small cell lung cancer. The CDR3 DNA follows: TGTGCCAGCAGTTTAAGAGGGCCCACAGATACGCAGTATTTT. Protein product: CASSLRGPTDTQYF.